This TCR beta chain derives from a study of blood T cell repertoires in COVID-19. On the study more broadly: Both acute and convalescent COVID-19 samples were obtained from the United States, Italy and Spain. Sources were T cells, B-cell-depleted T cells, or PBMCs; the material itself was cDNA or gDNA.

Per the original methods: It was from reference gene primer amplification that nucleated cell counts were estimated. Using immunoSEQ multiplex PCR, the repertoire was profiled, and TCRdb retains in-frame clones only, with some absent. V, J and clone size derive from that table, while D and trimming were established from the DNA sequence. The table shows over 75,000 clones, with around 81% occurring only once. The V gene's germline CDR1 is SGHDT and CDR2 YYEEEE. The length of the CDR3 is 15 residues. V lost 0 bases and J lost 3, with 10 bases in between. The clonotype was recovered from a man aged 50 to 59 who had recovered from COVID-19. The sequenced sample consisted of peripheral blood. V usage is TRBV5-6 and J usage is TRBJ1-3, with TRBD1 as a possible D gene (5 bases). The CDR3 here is CASSLAGLGGNTIYF. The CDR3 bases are TGTGCCAGCAGCTTGGCAGGGCTCGGTGGAAACACCATATATTTT.